This T cell receptor beta chain was sequenced in a study of T cell responses to AZD1222 COVID-19 vaccine. In the study overall: It was second doses at about 4 or about 12 weeks that were pooled.

There are 15 residues in the CDR3. Germline V gene data show CDR1 as KGHSH and CDR2 as LQKENI. V shed 2 bases and J 5 bases; nucleotides not matched to a gene: 2. Sequencing used immunoSEQ multiplex PCR; TCRdb keeps in-frame clones, though not all of them. The sample lists some 130,000 clones, about 94% occurring once. Overall study results and limits: Nearly half of spike-specific TCRs reportedly target variant regions that are unmutated in the B.1.351 and B.1.1.7 variants. Spike-specific TCR breadth and depth were elevated following two AZD1222 doses. Possibly, clonal diversity was underestimated; donors were largely white British and included more females.

The table lists this clone with a few counts. The target antigen is unknown. The material sequenced was peripheral blood, taken on day 0 of AZD1222 vaccination. The sequence came from an adult in good health. The chain has TRBV18 and TRBJ2-5; TRBD2 aligns across 13 bases. In DNA form, the CDR3 reads TGTGCCAGCTCACCAACGGGACTAGCGGGGGAGACCCAGTACTTC. Translation gives CASSPTGLAGETQYF.